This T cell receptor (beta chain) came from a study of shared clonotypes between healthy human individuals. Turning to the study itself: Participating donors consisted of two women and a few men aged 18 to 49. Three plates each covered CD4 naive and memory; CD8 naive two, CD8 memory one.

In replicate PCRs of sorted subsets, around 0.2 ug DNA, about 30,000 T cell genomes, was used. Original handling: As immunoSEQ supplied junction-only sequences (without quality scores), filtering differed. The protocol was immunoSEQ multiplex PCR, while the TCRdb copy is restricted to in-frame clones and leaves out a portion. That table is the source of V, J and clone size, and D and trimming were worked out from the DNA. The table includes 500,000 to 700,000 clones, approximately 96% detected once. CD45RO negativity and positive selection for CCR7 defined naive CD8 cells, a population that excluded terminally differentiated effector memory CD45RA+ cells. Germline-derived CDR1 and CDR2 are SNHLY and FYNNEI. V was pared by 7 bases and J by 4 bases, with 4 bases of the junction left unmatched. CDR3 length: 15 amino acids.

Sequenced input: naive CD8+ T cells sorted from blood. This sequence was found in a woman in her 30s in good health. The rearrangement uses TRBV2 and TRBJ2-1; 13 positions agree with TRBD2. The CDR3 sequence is CASTGLAGEYNEQFF. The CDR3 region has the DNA TGTGCCAGCACTGGACTAGCGGGGGAGTACAATGAGCAGTTCTTC.